The clone carrying this T cell receptor (beta chain) was observed once. Study processing details: Estimation of nucleated cell counts was performed using reference gene primer amplification. Clones were sequenced by immunoSEQ multiplex PCR, and TCRdb holds only the in-frame ones, with some missing. V and J calls and clone size are as listed in that table; D and trimming were resolved from the DNA. This table has over 90,000 clones, about 90% appearing once. Germline V gives CDR1 MGHRA, CDR2 YSYEKL. V lost 5 bases and J lost 3; bases outside the gene matches: 7. The CDR3 has 15 amino acids. This entry comes from a study of blood T cell repertoires in COVID-19.

J is TRBJ2-3 and V is TRBV4-1, with 8 nucleotides matching TRBD2. Material for sequencing was peripheral blood. This receptor was identified in a human donor in a cohort sampled during active COVID-19. The CDR3 reads CASSFTGGMTDTQYF. The CDR3 DNA reads TGCGCCAGCAGCTTTACGGGGGGGATGACAGATACGCAGTATTTT.